A single sample gave rise to the 18 T cell receptor beta chains below, sequenced in a study of identical twins. TCRdb analysed the 5' RACE reads with MiXCR anew, one entry per CDR3 protein. The top ten clones hold approximately 0.98% of a sample with around 480,000 distinct CDR3 sequences, over 11% of them seen once. These data were also reused for a study on yellow fever vaccine responses in identical twins.

The sample comprised CD4+ T cells sorted from blood. The receptors were sampled from a woman younger than 30 in good health.

This clonotype was seen many times. The rearrangement joins TRBV12-3 or TRBV12-4 to TRBJ2-2, with D uncertain. This CDR3 has 14 amino acids. Between the trimmed V and J ends, which lost 3 bases and 2 bases, there was a span of 7 bases. In nucleotides, the CDR3 is TGTGCCAGCAGTTTGAAGAGAAACACCGGGGAGCTGTTTTTT. This sequence encodes CASSLKRNTGELFF.

The V and J genes are TRBV7-2 and TRBJ2-7, with 12 bases matching TRBD2. Germline trimming cut 4 bases from V and 1 base from J; bases unmatched to any gene: 8. The CDR3 has 17 amino acids. Germline CDR1 is SGHTA and CDR2 is FQGNSA. CDR3 DNA: TGTGCCAGCAGCTCCCCGACTAGCGGGAGCATGTCCTACGAGCAGTACTTC. Residues: CASSSPTSGSMSYEQYF.

This clonotype occurred a few times. CDR3 amino acids: CAWSETTHTQYF. The CDR3 coding sequence is TGTGCCTGGAGTGAGACTACCCATACGCAGTATTTT. The chain uses TRBV30 and TRBJ2-3; D is possibly TRBD2 (5 bases). Trimming removed 1 base from V and 7 bases from J, with 9 bases in between. The CDR3 consists of 12 residues. Germline assignment: CDR1 GTSNPN and CDR2 SVGIG (reference sequence). Using reference TRBV30 and TRBJ2-3 for the parts outside the CDR3, the full variable domain is SQTIHQWPATLVQPVGSPLSLECTVEGTSNPNLYWYRQAAGRGLQLLFYSVGIGQISSEVPQNLSASRPQDRQFILSSKKLLLSDSGFYLCAWSETTHTQYFGPGTRLTVL.

The chain combines TRBV11-2 with TRBJ2-3; D is unresolved. This CDR3 comprises 15 residues. V lost 3 bases, J lost 4 bases, and 14 bases lay in between. CDR1 is SGHAT, CDR2 FQNNGV, per germline. DNA of the CDR3: TGTGCCAGCAGCTTCGGTTGGCGGACCGCAGATACGCAGTATTTT. It encodes CASSFGWRTADTQYF.

CDR3 region: CASSQYRGGWAEAFF. CDR3 in DNA: TGTGCCAGCAGCCAATATAGAGGTGGATGGGCTGAAGCTTTCTTT. The chain employs TRBV3-1 and TRBJ1-1; unclear D gene. CDR1 LGHDT and CDR2 YNNKEL come from the germline V gene (reference sequence). Trimming pared 2 bases from V and 6 bases from J, leaving 16 bases between. The CDR3 is made up of 15 amino acids.

This clonotype was seen repeatedly, ten times or more. The V gene is TRBV27, the J gene TRBJ1-2; no firm D call. The CDR3 covers 12 residues. The germline V and J ends were trimmed by 6 bases and 4 bases, with 9 bases remaining between them. Germline CDR1 and CDR2: MNHEY and SMNVEV (reference sequence). The CDR3 loop is CASRGLLYGYTF. The CDR3 coding sequence is TGTGCCAGCAGAGGACTGCTCTATGGCTACACCTTC.

The chain recombines TRBV15 with TRBJ1-5, with unresolved D. Germline V lookup: CDR1 LNHNV, CDR2 YYDKDF (reference sequence). The CDR3 totals 15 residues. The V and J ends lost 1 base and 0 bases respectively, with 7 bases between them. In nucleotides, the CDR3 is TGTGCCACCAGCAGAGTACCAGCTAGCAATCAGCCCCAGCATTTT. Translation: CATSRVPASNQPQHF.

There are many counts of this clonotype. This chain links TRBV9 with TRBJ2-5; 10 nucleotides line up with TRBD2. V was pared by 2 bases and J by 4 bases, with 8 bases of the junction left unmatched. This CDR3 spans 16 amino acids. Germline values: CDR1 SGDLS, CDR2 YYNGEE. This chain's CDR3 is CASSVSGGASGETQYF. In DNA, the CDR3 is TGTGCCAGCAGCGTCAGCGGGGGGGCCTCAGGAGAGACCCAGTACTTC.

This clonotype was counted between two and nine times. This chain connects TRBV30 to TRBJ2-3; D is undetermined. The CDR3 is 11 amino acids. Trimming removed 4 bases at V and 6 bases at J, with 8 bases between. CDR1 and CDR2 (germline): GTSNPN, SVGIG (reference sequence). In DNA, the CDR3 is TGTGCCTGGACACGTGGGGATACGCAGTATTTT. It encodes CAWTRGDTQYF.

Only a few counts were recorded for this clonotype. This chain links TRBV24-1 with TRBJ2-5, with D unclear. The CDR3 totals 16 residues. Germline assignment: CDR1 KGHDR and CDR2 SFDVKD. V lost 3 bases, J lost 2 bases, and 15 bases lay in between. CDR3 bases: TGTGCCACCAGTGATCGGGCGTGGCCGGAACAAGAGACCCAGTACTTC. Protein sequence: CATSDRAWPEQETQYF.

This chain uses TRBV5-1 with TRBJ1-2; perhaps TRBD1 as D (6 bases). Per the germline V gene, CDR1 is SGHRS and CDR2 is YFSETQ. CDR3 length: 13 residues. Trimming pared 4 bases from V and 3 bases from J, leaving 10 bases between. CDR3: CASSISGDYGYTF. The CDR3 DNA reads TGCGCCAGCAGCATATCAGGGGACTATGGCTACACCTTC. The variable domain in full, completed from reference TRBV5-1 and TRBJ1-2, reads KAGVTQTPRYLIKTRGQQVTLSCSPISGHRSVSWYQQTPGQGLQFLFEYFSETQRNKGNFPGRFSGRQFSNSRSEMNVSTLELGDSALYLCASSISGDYGYTFGSGTRLTVV.

The gene calls are TRBV29-1 and TRBJ2-7; no clear D gene. CDR1 and CDR2 from the germline V gene are SQVTM and ANQGSEA. This CDR3 region has 14 residues. Trimming pared 2 bases from V and 6 bases from J, leaving 17 bases between. The CDR3 loop reads CSVELDWVVPEQYF. CDR3 nucleotide sequence: TGCAGCGTTGAACTCGACTGGGTTGTTCCCGAGCAGTACTTC.

This sequence joins TRBV20-1 and TRBJ2-3; 8 positions match TRBD1. From germline, CDR1 is DFQATT and CDR2 SNEGSKA (reference sequence). V trimming: 3 bases; J trimming: 3 bases; junction bases outside the gene matches: 5. There are 14 residues in the CDR3. The CDR3 protein is CSASVTGVTDTQYF. CDR3 bases: TGCAGTGCTAGTGTGACAGGGGTAACAGATACGCAGTATTTT.

The V call is TRBV7-9, the J call TRBJ2-7; no clear D gene. Germline V gene lookup returns CDR1 SEHNR and CDR2 FQNEAQ (reference sequence). V gave up 2 bases and J gave up 0 bases, with 8 bases separating them. CDR3 length equals 14 residues. CDR3 in amino acids: CASSLPLPSYEQYF. Written as DNA, the CDR3 is TGTGCCAGCAGCTTACCTCTACCCTCCTACGAGCAGTACTTC.

The sample holds a few counts of this clonotype. The V gene is TRBV12-3 or TRBV12-4, the J gene TRBJ2-5, with D unresolved. Trimming removed 3 bases from V and 1 base from J, with 6 bases in between. The CDR3 spans 13 residues. Written as DNA, the CDR3 is TGTGCCAGCAGTTTTACCTCCCAAGAGACCCAGTACTTC. Translation: CASSFTSQETQYF.

This clonotype has only a few counts. V usage is TRBV3-1 and J usage is TRBJ2-1; TRBD2 aligns across 9 bases. CDR1 is LGHDT, CDR2 YNNKEL, per germline (reference sequence). This CDR3 is 21 amino acids long. J was trimmed by 3 bases and V by 0 bases; bases with no gene match: 18. CDR3 nucleotide sequence: TGTGCCAGCAGCCAAGATAGGCTAGCGGGACTGTTGGAATCAAGCTACAATGAGCAGTTCTTC. Protein sequence: CASSQDRLAGLLESSYNEQFF.

In regard to this clonotype: The conserved final phenylalanine or tryptophan is absent from the CDR3, which likely points to a read error. The V and J genes are TRBV18 and TRBJ2-7; TRBD1 matches 11 bases. The V gene's germline CDR1 is KGHSH and CDR2 LQKENI. V dropped 6 bases and J dropped 2; count of bases not matched to a gene: 0. CDR3 length: 13 residues. The CDR3 here is CASSGQGAYEQYS. CDR3 nucleotides: TGTGCCAGCTCGGGACAGGGGGCCTACGAGCAGTACTCC.

This clonotype was detected only a few times. The chain combines TRBV25-1 with TRBJ1-4; D not resolved. The CDR3 loop spans 13 amino acids. Between the trimmed V and J ends, which lost 6 bases and 2 bases, there was a span of 7 bases. From germline, CDR1 is MGHDK and CDR2 SYGVNS. In nucleotides, the CDR3 is TGTGCCAGCAGGTCGGGGACTAATGAAAAACTGTTTTTT. This translates into CASRSGTNEKLFF. The whole variable domain, filled in from reference TRBV25-1 and TRBJ1-4, reads EADIYQTPRYLVIGTGKKITLECSQTMGHDKMYWYQQDPGMELHLIHYSYGVNSTEKGDLSSESTVSRIRTEHFPLTLESARPSHTSQYLCASRSGTNEKLFFGSGTQLSVL.